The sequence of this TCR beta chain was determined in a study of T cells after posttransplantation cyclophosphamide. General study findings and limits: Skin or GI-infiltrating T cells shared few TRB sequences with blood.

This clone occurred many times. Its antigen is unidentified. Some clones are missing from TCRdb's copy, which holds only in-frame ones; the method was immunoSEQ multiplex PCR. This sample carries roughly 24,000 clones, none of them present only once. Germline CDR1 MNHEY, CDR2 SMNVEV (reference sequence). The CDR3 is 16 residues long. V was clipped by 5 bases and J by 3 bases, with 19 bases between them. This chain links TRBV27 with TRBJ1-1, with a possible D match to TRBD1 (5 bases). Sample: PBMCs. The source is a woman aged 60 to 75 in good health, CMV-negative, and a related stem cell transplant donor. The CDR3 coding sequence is TGTGCCAGCAGTCCCTTCGGGGGGACCGGGTACACTGAAGCTTTCTTT. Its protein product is CASSPFGGTGYTEAFF.